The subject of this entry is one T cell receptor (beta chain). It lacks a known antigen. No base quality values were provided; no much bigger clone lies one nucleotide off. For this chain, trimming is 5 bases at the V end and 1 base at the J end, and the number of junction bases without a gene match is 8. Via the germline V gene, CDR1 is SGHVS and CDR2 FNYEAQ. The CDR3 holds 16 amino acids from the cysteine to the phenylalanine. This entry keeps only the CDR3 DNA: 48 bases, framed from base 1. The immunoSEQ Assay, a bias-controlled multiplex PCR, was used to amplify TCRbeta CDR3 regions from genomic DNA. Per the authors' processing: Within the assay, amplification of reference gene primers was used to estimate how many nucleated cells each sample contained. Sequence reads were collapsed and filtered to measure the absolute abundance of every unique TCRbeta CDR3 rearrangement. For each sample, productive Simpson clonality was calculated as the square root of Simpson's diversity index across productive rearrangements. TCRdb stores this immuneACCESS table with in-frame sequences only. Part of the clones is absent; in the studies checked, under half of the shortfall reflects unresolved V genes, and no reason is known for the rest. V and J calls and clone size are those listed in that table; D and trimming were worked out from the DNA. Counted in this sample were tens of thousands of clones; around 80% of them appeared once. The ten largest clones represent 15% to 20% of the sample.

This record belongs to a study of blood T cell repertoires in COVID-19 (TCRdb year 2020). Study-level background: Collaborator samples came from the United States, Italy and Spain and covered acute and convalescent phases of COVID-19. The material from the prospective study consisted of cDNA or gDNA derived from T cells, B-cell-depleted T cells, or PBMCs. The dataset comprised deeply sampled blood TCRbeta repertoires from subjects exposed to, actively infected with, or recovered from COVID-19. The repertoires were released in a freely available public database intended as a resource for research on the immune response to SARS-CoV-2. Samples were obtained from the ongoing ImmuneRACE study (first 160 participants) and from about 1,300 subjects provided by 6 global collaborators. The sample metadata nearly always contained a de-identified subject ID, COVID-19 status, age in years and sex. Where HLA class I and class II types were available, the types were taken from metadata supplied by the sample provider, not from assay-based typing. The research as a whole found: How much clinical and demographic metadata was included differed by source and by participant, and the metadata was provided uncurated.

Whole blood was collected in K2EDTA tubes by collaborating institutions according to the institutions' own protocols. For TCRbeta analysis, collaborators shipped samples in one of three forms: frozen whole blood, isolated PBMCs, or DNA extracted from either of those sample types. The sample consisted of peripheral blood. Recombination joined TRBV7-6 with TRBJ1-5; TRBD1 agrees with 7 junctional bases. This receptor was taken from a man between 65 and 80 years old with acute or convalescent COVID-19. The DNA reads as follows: TGTGCCAGCAGCCCAGGGGGGCTCGGGAGCAATCAGCCCCAGCATTTT. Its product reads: CASSPGGLGSNQPQHF.